This record covers a single TCR beta chain. Antigen unknown. This sample was included in a study of vaccination and CD4 T cells after COVID-19. With V trimmed by 0 bases and J by 7 bases, 4 bases remained unmatched. This CDR3 is built from 14 residues. The germline V gene has CDR1 LNHDA and CDR2 SQIVND (reference sequence). The treatment: approximately 9-day PBMC culture with coronavirus spike peptide pools or control peptides (ViraFEST assay). Gathered ahead of the COVID-19 pandemic (2011-2018) were the CD4+ T cells of the unexposed donor. Before TCRs were sequenced, ViraFEST expanded antigen-specific T cells with peptide pools. The Oncomine TCR Beta short-read assay sequenced DNA from cultured CD4+ T cells. TCRdb ran MiXCR on the PCR reads and lists one entry per CDR3 protein. The data contain about 5,000 distinct CDR3 sequences, approximately 61% of them singletons.

The chain recombines TRBV19 with TRBJ2-5, with TRBD2 matching over 8 bases. The source material was CD4+ T cells from blood, cultured in vitro. The clonotype originates from a human donor in good health. CDR3 loop: CASSIDQRGGTQYF. The DNA for the CDR3 is TGTGCCAGTAGTATAGATCAACGGGGGGGGACCCAGTACTTC.